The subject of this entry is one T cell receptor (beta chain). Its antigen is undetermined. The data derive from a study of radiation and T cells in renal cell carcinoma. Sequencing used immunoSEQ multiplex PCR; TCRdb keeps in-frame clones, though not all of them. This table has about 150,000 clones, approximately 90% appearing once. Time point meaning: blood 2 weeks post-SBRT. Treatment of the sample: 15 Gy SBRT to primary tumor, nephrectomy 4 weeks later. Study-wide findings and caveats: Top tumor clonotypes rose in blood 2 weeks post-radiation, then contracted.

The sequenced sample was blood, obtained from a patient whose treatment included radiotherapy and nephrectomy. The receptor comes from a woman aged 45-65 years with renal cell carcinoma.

The CDR3, as DNA: TGCAGCGTTGATGTCAGTAAGAACACTGAAGCTTTCTTT. Its protein product is CSVDVSKNTEAFF. The chain is built from TRBV29-1 and TRBJ1-1; D gene uncertain. V was shortened by 3 bases and J by 1 base, with 9 bases between the two germline ends. CDR3 length equals 13 residues. The germline V gene encodes CDR1 SQVTM and CDR2 ANQGSEA.